This T cell receptor (beta chain) was captured by sequencing in a study of cytomegalovirus exposure and HLA in healthy donors. Turning to this clone: The antigen is not known.

Per the germline V gene, CDR1 is SNHLY and CDR2 is FYNNEI. The CDR3 runs 15 residues. V lost 6 bases and J lost 0, with 12 bases in between. Findings and caveats of the study: Upon later analysis, HLA-associated TCR beta chains proved more clonally expanded than other, equally common chains. The presence/absence work took it that sequencing depth was about the same across donors. The productive fraction for most TCR beta V segments was about 87% or about 30% in an earlier analysis.

Use of 60 Vbeta and 13 Jbeta primers characterized the PCR. Sequencing was performed with immunoSEQ multiplex PCR; in TCRdb, only in-frame clones are kept and a portion is missing. The sample is made up of 150,000 or so clones, and the top ten hold about 2.2% of it. Sequencing input: PBMCs. The gene calls are TRBV2 and TRBJ2-1; tentatively, D is TRBD2 (5 bases). The sequence was collected from a woman aged 18-29 years in good health and CMV-seronegative. The CDR3: CASRQADSSYNEQFF. CDR3 in DNA: TGTGCCAGCAGGCAAGCGGATAGCTCCTACAATGAGCAGTTCTTC. Together with reference TRBV2 and TRBJ2-1, the CDR3 gives the full variable domain: EPEVTQTPSHQVTQMGQEVILRCVPISNHLYFYWYRQILGQKVEFLVSFYNNEISEKSEIFDDQFSVERPDGSNFTLKIRSTKLEDSAMYFCASRQADSSYNEQFFGPGTRLTVL.